The source of this TCR beta chain is a study of CD8 T cells in Susac syndrome. Negative magnetic isolation gave CD8+ and CD4+ cells; FACS enriched CD8+ TEMRA. The CDR3 runs to 16 residues. Germline CDR1 is SGHTA and CDR2 is FQGNSA. Unmatched junction bases numbered 13, after V lost 5 bases and J lost 7 bases. When the RNA was reverse transcribed, random hexamers were used with an input of about 0.45 to 1 ug. The CDR3 of TCR beta was amplified by immunoSEQ multiplex PCR across 54 Vbeta and 13 Jbeta. TCRdb fed the immunoSEQ multiplex PCR reads into MiXCR, producing one record per CDR3 protein. The sample records 150,000 to 200,000 distinct CDR3 sequences, around 94% being singletons.

This receptor was taken from a human donor in good health. The rearrangement uses TRBV7-2 and TRBJ2-1, with 8 positions matching TRBD1. The sequencing input was CD4+ T cells from PBMCs. In DNA form, the CDR3 reads TGTGCCAGCAGCCCACCGGGACAGGTTTCCCTAAATGAGCAGTTCTTC. As protein: CASSPPGQVSLNEQFF.